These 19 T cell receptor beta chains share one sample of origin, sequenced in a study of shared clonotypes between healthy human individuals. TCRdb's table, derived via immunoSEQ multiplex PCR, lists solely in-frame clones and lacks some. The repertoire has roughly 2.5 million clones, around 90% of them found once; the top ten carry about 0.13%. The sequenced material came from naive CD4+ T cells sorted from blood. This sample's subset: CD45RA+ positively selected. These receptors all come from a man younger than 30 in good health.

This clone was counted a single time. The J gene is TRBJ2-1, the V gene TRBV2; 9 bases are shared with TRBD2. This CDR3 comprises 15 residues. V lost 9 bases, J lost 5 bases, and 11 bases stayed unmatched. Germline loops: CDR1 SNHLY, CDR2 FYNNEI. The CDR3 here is CARGLAGLGDNEQFF. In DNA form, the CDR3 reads TGTGCCAGGGGGCTAGCGGGGCTTGGGGACAATGAGCAGTTCTTC.

The CDR3 sequence: CASSYSGGAYEQYF. CDR3 DNA: TGTGCCAGCTCATATAGCGGGGGGGCCTACGAGCAGTACTTC. The rearrangement uses TRBV18 and TRBJ2-7, with 11 bases lining up with TRBD2. CDR1 KGHSH and CDR2 LQKENI come from the germline V gene. V was clipped by 5 bases and J by 2 bases; unmatched bases: 2. The CDR3 is 14 residues long.

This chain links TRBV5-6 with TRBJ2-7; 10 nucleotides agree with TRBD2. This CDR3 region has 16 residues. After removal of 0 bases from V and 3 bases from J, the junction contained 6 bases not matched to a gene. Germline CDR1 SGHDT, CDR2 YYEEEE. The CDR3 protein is CASSLGAGGFGYEQYF. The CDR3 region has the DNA TGTGCCAGCAGCTTGGGAGCGGGAGGGTTCGGCTACGAGCAGTACTTC.

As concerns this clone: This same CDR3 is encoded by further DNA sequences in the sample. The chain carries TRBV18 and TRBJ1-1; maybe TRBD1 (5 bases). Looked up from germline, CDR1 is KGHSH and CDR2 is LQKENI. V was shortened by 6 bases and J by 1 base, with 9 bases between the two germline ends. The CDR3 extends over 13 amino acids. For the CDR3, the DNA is TGTGCCAGCTCCCGAGGACAGAACACTGAAGCTTTCTTT. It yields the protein CASSRGQNTEAFF.

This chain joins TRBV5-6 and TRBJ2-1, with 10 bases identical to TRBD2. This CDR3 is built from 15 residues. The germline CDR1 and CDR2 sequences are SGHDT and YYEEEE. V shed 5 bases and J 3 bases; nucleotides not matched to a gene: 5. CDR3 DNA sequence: TGTGCCAGCAGTCACGGGACTAGCGACTACAATGAGCAGTTCTTC. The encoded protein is CASSHGTSDYNEQFF.

The CDR3 DNA follows: TGTGCCAGCAGCTTAGTCGGGACTAGCGCAGATACGCAGTATTTT. Encoded protein: CASSLVGTSADTQYF. V is TRBV7-9 and J is TRBJ2-3, with 10 bases aligning to TRBD2. The CDR3 sequence is 15 residues long. Germline CDR1 is SEHNR and CDR2 is FQNEAQ (reference sequence). The J segment lost 4 bases and the V segment lost 1 base, leaving 2 bases of the junction unmatched.

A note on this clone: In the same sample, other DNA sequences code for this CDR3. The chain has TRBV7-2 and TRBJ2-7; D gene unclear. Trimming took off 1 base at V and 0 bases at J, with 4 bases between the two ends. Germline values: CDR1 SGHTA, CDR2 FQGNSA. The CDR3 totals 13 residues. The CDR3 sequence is CASSLVDSYEQYF. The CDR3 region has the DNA TGTGCCAGCAGCTTAGTTGACTCCTACGAGCAGTACTTC. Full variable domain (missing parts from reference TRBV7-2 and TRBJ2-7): GAGVSQSPSNKVTEKGKDVELRCDPISGHTALYWYRQSLGQGLEFLIYFQGNSAPDKSGLPSDRFSAERTGGSVSTLTIQRTQQEDSAVYLCASSLVDSYEQYFGPGTRLTVT.

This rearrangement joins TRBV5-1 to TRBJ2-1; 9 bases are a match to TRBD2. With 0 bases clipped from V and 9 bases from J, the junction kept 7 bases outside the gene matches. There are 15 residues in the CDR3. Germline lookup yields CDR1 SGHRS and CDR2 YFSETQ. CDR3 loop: CASSLDSGSRGEQFF. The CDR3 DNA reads TGCGCCAGCAGCTTGGATAGCGGGAGTCGCGGTGAGCAGTTCTTC. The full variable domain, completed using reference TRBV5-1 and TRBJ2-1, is KAGVTQTPRYLIKTRGQQVTLSCSPISGHRSVSWYQQTPGQGLQFLFEYFSETQRNKGNFPGRFSGRQFSNSRSEMNVSTLELGDSALYLCASSLDSGSRGEQFFGPGTRLTVL.

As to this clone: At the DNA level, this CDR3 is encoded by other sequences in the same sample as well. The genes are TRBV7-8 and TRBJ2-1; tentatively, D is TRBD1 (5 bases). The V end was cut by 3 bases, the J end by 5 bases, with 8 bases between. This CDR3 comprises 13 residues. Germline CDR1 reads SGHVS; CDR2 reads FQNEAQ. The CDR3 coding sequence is TGTGCCAGCAGCTTTAACAGGAACAATGAGCAGTTCTTC. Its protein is CASSFNRNNEQFF.

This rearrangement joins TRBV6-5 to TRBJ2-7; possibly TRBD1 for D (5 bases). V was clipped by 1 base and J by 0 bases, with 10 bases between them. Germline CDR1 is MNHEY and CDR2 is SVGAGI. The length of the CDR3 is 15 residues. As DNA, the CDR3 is TGTGCCAGCAGTTACTGGCAGGGAAGCTCCTACGAGCAGTACTTC. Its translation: CASSYWQGSSYEQYF.

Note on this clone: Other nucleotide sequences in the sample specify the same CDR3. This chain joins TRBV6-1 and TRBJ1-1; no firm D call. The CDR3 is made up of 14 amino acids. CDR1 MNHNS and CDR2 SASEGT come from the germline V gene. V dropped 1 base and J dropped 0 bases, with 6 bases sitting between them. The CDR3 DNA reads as TGTGCCAGCAGTGAAGGGACGGTGAACACTGAAGCTTTCTTT. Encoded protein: CASSEGTVNTEAFF.

CDR3 in amino acids: CASNRQGALNTEAFF. CDR3 coding DNA: TGTGCCAGCAACCGACAGGGGGCATTGAACACTGAAGCTTTCTTT. The V gene is TRBV9, the J gene TRBJ1-1; 10 bases are shared with TRBD1. Per the germline V gene, CDR1 is SGDLS and CDR2 is YYNGEE. The ends lost 6 bases at V and 0 bases at J; junction bases unmatched: 5. The CDR3 covers 15 residues.

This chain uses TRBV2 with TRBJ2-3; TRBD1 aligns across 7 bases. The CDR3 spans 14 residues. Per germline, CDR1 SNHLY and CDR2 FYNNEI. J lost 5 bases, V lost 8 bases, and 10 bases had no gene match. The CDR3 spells CASPIRGGRDTQYF. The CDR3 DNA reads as TGTGCCAGCCCTATCAGAGGGGGCAGAGATACGCAGTATTTT. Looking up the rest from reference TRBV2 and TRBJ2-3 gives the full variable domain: EPEVTQTPSHQVTQMGQEVILRCVPISNHLYFYWYRQILGQKVEFLVSFYNNEISEKSEIFDDQFSVERPDGSNFTLKIRSTKLEDSAMYFCASPIRGGRDTQYFGPGTRLTVL.

The CDR3 sequence: CASSTGQGGPYGYTF. The CDR3 DNA sequence: TGTGCCAGTAGTACTGGACAGGGGGGCCCCTATGGCTACACCTTC. The chain has TRBV19 and TRBJ1-2, with 10 bases matching TRBD1. CDR1 is LNHDA, CDR2 SQIVND, per germline (reference sequence). Germline trimming cut 4 bases from V and 4 bases from J; bases unmatched to any gene: 6. The CDR3 sequence is 15 residues long. Supplemented by reference TRBV19 and TRBJ1-2, the full variable domain reads DGGITQSPKYLFRKEGQNVTLSCEQNLNHDAMYWYRQDPGQGLRLIYYSQIVNDFQKGDIAEGYSVSREKKESFPLTVTSAQKNPTAFYLCASSTGQGGPYGYTFGSGTRLTVV.

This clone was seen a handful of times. CDR3 in DNA: TGTGCCAGCAGCGGTAGCGGCTACACCGGGGAGCTGTTTTTT. Its translation is CASSGSGYTGELFF. The rearrangement uses TRBV9 and TRBJ2-2; TRBD2 might be the D (6 bases). With 3 bases removed from V and 3 bases from J, the gap between germline ends came to 9 bases. CDR1 and CDR2 from the germline V gene are SGDLS and YYNGEE. The CDR3 loop spans 14 amino acids. The variable domain in full, completed from reference TRBV9 and TRBJ2-2, reads DSGVTQTPKHLITATGQRVTLRCSPRSGDLSVYWYQQSLDQGLQFLIQYYNGEERAKGNILERFSAQQFPDLHSELNLSSLELGDSALYFCASSGSGYTGELFFGEGSRLTVL.

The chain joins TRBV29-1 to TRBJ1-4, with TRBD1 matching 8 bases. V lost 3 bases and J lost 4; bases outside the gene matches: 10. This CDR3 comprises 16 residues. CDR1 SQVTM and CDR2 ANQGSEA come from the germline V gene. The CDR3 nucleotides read TGCAGCGTTGAGTGGCCAGGGGGCCCATATAATGAAAAACTGTTTTTT. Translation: CSVEWPGGPYNEKLFF.

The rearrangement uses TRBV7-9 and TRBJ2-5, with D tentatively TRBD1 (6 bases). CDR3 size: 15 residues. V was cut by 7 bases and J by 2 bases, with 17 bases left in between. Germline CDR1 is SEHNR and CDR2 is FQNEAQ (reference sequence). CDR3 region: CASTTRTDAQETQYF. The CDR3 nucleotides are TGTGCCAGCACCACGCGGACAGATGCTCAAGAGACCCAGTACTTC. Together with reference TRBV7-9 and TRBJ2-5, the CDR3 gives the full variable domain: DTGVSQNPRHKITKRGQNVTFRCDPISEHNRLYWYRQTLGQGPEFLTYFQNEAQLEKSRLLSDRFSAERPKGSFSTLEIQRTEQGDSAMYLCASTTRTDAQETQYFGPGTRLLVL.

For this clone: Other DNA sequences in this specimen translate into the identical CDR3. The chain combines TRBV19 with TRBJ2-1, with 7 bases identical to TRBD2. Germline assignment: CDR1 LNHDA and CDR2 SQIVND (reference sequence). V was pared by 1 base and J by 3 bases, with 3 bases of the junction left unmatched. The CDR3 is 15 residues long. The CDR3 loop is CASSIGLAVYNEQFF. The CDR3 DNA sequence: TGTGCCAGTAGTATAGGTCTAGCGGTCTACAATGAGCAGTTCTTC.

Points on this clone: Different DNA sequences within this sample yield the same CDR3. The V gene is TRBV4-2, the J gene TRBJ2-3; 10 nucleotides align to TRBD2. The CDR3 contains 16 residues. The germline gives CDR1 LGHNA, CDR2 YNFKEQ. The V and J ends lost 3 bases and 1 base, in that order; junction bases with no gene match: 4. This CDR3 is CASSQDLAGGTDTQYF. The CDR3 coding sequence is TGTGCCAGCAGCCAGGACCTAGCGGGGGGCACAGATACGCAGTATTTT.